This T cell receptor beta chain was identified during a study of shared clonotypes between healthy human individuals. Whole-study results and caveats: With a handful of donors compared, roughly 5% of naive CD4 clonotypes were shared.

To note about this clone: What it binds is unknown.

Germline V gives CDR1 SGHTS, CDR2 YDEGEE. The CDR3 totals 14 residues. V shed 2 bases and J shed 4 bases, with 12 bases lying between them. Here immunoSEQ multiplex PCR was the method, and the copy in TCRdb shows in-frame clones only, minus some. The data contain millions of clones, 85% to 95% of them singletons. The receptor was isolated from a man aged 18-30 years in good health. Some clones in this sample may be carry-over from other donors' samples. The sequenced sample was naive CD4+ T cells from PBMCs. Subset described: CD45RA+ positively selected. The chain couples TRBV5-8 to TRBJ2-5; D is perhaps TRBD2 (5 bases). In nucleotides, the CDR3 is TGTGCCAGCAGCTTTAAAGGAGGATTAGAGACCCAGTACTTC. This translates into CASSFKGGLETQYF.